The sequence of this TCR beta chain was determined in a study of cytomegalovirus exposure and HLA in healthy donors. Researchers ran the PCR with 60 Vbeta and 13 Jbeta primers. Repertoires were generated with immunoSEQ multiplex PCR, while TCRdb's copy carries only in-frame clones and drops some. The repertoire table contains 150,000 or so clones. Looked up from germline, CDR1 is SGHTA and CDR2 is FQGTGA. Trimming at V came to 4 bases and at J to 4 bases, leaving 11 bases not matched to a gene. The CDR3 sequence is 17 residues long. This clonotype was obtained from a young man in good health and CMV-seronegative. The material sequenced was PBMCs. J is TRBJ2-1 and V is TRBV7-3, with TRBD2 identical over 9 bases. The CDR3 region has the DNA TGTGCCAGCAGCTCCTCTCCAGAGCGGGGGGTGTACAATGAGCAGTTCTTC. It is translated as CASSSSPERGVYNEQFF.